Shown below are 30 T cell receptor beta chains from a single sample sequenced in a study of T cell repertoires in cytomegalovirus infection. TCRdb re-called the reads with MiXCR, one entry per CDR3 protein. Of some 150,000 distinct CDR3 sequences in the sample, under 8.5% were seen once. Sequenced input: PBMCs. The origin of the receptors is a human donor in good health (CMV status not recorded). Some clones in this sample may be carry-over from other donors' samples.

There are many counts of this clonotype. V gene TRBV18 combines with J gene TRBJ1-1, with 7 bases matching TRBD1. Germline loops: CDR1 KGHSH, CDR2 LQKENI. The CDR3 sequence is 15 residues long. V was pared by 6 bases and J by 5 bases, with 12 bases of the junction left unmatched. The CDR3 bases are TGTGCCAGCTCCCTCGACAGGGCCGTCGTTACTGAAGCTTTCTTT. Translated, it gives CASSLDRAVVTEAFF. The full variable domain, in which reference TRBV18 and TRBJ1-1 provide the parts outside the CDR3, is NAGVMQNPRHLVRRRGQEARLRCSPMKGHSHVYWYRQLPEEGLKFMVYLQKENIIDESGMPKERFSAEFPKEGPSILRIQQVVRGDSAAYFCASSLDRAVVTEAFFGQGTRLTVV.

There are many counts of this clonotype. This chain joins TRBV7-6 and TRBJ2-1; 9 bases are a match to TRBD1. CDR3 length equals 18 residues. The V and J ends lost 1 base and 0 bases, in that order; junction bases with no gene match: 7. Germline values: CDR1 SGHVS, CDR2 FNYEAQ. CDR3 in DNA: TGTGCCAGCAGCTTAGGAAGACAGGGGGGAAGCTCCTACAATGAGCAGTTCTTC. Its protein product is CASSLGRQGGSSYNEQFF.

The J gene is TRBJ2-1, the V gene TRBV5-1; TRBD2 matches 7 bases. This CDR3 has 14 residues. The germline CDR1 and CDR2 sequences are SGHRS and YFSETQ. V lost 0 bases and J lost 7; bases outside the gene matches: 4. The CDR3 is CASSLGGGWNEQFF. The CDR3 DNA is TGCGCCAGCAGCTTGGGCGGGGGTTGGAATGAGCAGTTCTTC.

This clonotype was seen repeatedly, ten times or more. The chain has TRBV27 and TRBJ2-3; D is perhaps TRBD2 (6 bases). Trimming took 3 bases from V and 2 from J, leaving 12 bases between them. The CDR3 runs 15 residues. Germline V gene lookup returns CDR1 MNHEY and CDR2 SMNVEV (reference sequence). The CDR3 here is CASSFFMGLTDTQYF. In DNA form, the CDR3 reads TGTGCCAGCAGTTTTTTTATGGGACTCACAGATACGCAGTATTTT.

Only a few counts were recorded for this clonotype. The chain links TRBV28 to TRBJ1-4, with D possibly TRBD1 on 5 matching bases. Germline CDR1 reads MDHEN; CDR2 reads SYDVKM. The CDR3 length is 14 residues. With 6 bases removed from V and 4 bases from J, the gap between germline ends came to 12 bases. CDR3: CASSPGQFNEKLFF. The CDR3 DNA sequence: TGTGCCAGCAGCCCAGGGCAGTTTAATGAAAAACTGTTTTTT.

CDR3 DNA: TGTGCCAGCAGTGGACAGATAAAGAACACTGAAGCTTTCTTT. This encodes CASSGQIKNTEAFF. This sequence joins TRBV25-1 and TRBJ1-1; perhaps TRBD1 as D (5 bases). Germline CDR1 reads MGHDK; CDR2 reads SYGVNS. The germline V and J ends were trimmed by 4 bases and 1 base, with 10 bases remaining between them. The CDR3 has 14 amino acids.

This clonotype was recorded at least ten times. The genes are TRBV5-4 and TRBJ2-5, with D perhaps matching TRBD2 (7 bases). The CDR3 loop spans 16 amino acids. V lost 3 bases and J lost 5, with 20 bases in between. Germline CDR1 SGHNT, CDR2 YYREEE (reference sequence). The CDR3 DNA reads TGTGCCAGCAGCTCTCCCCGCCGCGGGGGCCCTGAGACCCAGTACTTC. It translates to CASSSPRRGGPETQYF.

The chain links TRBV20-1 to TRBJ1-6; tentative D call: TRBD1 (5 bases). Deletions cut 6 bases from V and 5 bases from J, with 17 bases between. The CDR3 covers 15 residues. Germline values: CDR1 DFQATT, CDR2 SNEGSKA (reference sequence). Written as DNA, the CDR3 is TGCAGTGCCGCCCCTGGGAGGGGTGATAATTCACCCCTCCACTTT. The encoded protein is CSAAPGRGDNSPLHF.

The genes are TRBV2 and TRBJ1-2, with 9 positions matching TRBD1. The CDR3 spans 13 residues. The germline V gene encodes CDR1 SNHLY and CDR2 FYNNEI. Trimming at V came to 8 bases and at J to 2 bases, leaving 3 bases not matched to a gene. The CDR3, as DNA: TGTGCCAGCGGGGGGACAGGGAACTATGGCTACACCTTC. This translates into CASGGTGNYGYTF.

This clonotype was counted at least ten times. The chain links TRBV20-1 to TRBJ1-5; D is ambiguous. Germline V lookup: CDR1 DFQATT, CDR2 SNEGSKA (reference sequence). The CDR3 runs to 15 residues. V was cut by 2 bases and J by 8 bases, with 19 bases left in between. Here the CDR3 DNA reads TGCAGTGCTAGACGCGAGACCGGTGCGCTGGAGCCCCAGCATTTT. Translated: CSARRETGALEPQHF.

The chain employs TRBV29-1 and TRBJ1-3; the D gene is possibly TRBD1 (6 bases). V lost 1 base to trimming and J lost 0 bases, with 13 bases between them. The CDR3 contains 16 residues. CDR1 is SQVTM and CDR2 is ANQGSEA in the germline V gene. CDR3: CSVEGGEGGSGNTIYF. CDR3 sequence (DNA): TGCAGCGTTGAAGGCGGGGAAGGGGGCTCTGGAAACACCATATATTTT.

At least ten counts were recorded for this clonotype. The V gene is TRBV7-2, the J gene TRBJ1-2; D is possibly TRBD1 (5 bases). Trimming removed 5 bases at V and 1 base at J, with 11 bases between. Germline CDR1 reads SGHTA; CDR2 reads FQGNSA. The CDR3 sequence is 14 residues long. The CDR3 loop is CASSPRDFNYGYTF. CDR3 nucleotides: TGTGCCAGCAGCCCCCGGGACTTTAACTATGGCTACACCTTC.

In this sample, this clonotype turned up many times. The chain carries TRBV7-8 and TRBJ2-3; 8 bases fit TRBD1. Trimming removed 1 base from V and 8 bases from J; junction bases left unmatched: 8. CDR1 and CDR2 (germline): SGHVS, FQNEAQ. CDR3 length equals 15 residues. The CDR3 reads CASSLGTGTQRTQYF. For the CDR3, the DNA is TGTGCCAGCAGCTTAGGGACAGGGACCCAGCGTACGCAGTATTTT.

This clonotype came up many times. The chain carries TRBV28 and TRBJ2-3; 8 bases are shared with TRBD2. The J segment lost 3 bases and the V segment lost 3 bases, leaving 20 bases of the junction unmatched. The CDR3 sequence is 20 residues long. The germline gives CDR1 MDHEN, CDR2 SYDVKM. As DNA, the CDR3 is TGTGCCAGCAGTTTCGTCCCGGGGACTAGGGGAGCCGCGTTAACAGATACGCAGTATTTT. Translating gives CASSFVPGTRGAALTDTQYF.

This clonotype was detected many times. The chain is built from TRBV24-1 and TRBJ2-1, with 9 nucleotides matching TRBD1. The junction had 9 bases not matched to a gene; V was cut back by 5 bases and J by 2 bases. Germline CDR1 reads KGHDR; CDR2 reads SFDVKD. This CDR3 has 17 amino acids. The CDR3 nucleotides are TGTGCCACCAGTGGAACGACAGGGGGAGGTACCTACAATGAGCAGTTCTTC. This encodes CATSGTTGGGTYNEQFF.

This clonotype was recorded many times. This chain connects TRBV19 to TRBJ2-3; 12 nucleotides match TRBD2. V gave up 7 bases and J gave up 3 bases; unmatched junction bases: 11. Germline lookup yields CDR1 LNHDA and CDR2 SQIVND (reference sequence). The CDR3 contains 17 residues. The CDR3 spells CASTLTSGGPNTDTQYF. DNA for the CDR3: TGTGCCAGTACCTTAACTAGCGGGGGGCCCAATACAGATACGCAGTATTTT. Full variable domain (remainder filled in from reference TRBV19 and TRBJ2-3): DGGITQSPKYLFRKEGQNVTLSCEQNLNHDAMYWYRQDPGQGLRLIYYSQIVNDFQKGDIAEGYSVSREKKESFPLTVTSAQKNPTAFYLCASTLTSGGPNTDTQYFGPGTRLTVL.

In this sample, this clonotype turned up many times. The chain has TRBV7-2 and TRBJ1-3, with D possibly matching TRBD1 (5 bases). The CDR3 has 14 amino acids. Looked up from germline, CDR1 is SGHTA and CDR2 is FQGNSA. V gave up 5 bases and J gave up 4 bases, with 12 bases separating them. CDR3 sequence: CASSGGKSGNTIYF. CDR3 sequence (DNA): TGTGCCAGCAGCGGGGGTAAATCCGGAAACACCATATATTTT.

There are many counts of this clonotype. This chain uses TRBV18 with TRBJ1-1; D uncertain. In germline, CDR1 is KGHSH, CDR2 LQKENI. Trimming cost V 4 bases and J 1 base, with 13 bases left between them. The CDR3 contains 15 residues. This CDR3 reads CASSRGAESNTEAFF. The CDR3, as DNA: TGTGCCAGCTCACGGGGAGCAGAGTCGAACACTGAAGCTTTCTTT.

The table lists this clonotype with many counts. This chain joins TRBV7-2 and TRBJ1-5; D uncertain. Trimming removed 1 base at V and 0 bases at J, with 7 bases between. The CDR3 loop spans 15 amino acids. From germline, CDR1 is SGHTA and CDR2 FQGNSA. The CDR3 protein is CASSLVGDSNQPQHF. CDR3 in DNA: TGTGCCAGCAGCTTAGTGGGAGATAGCAATCAGCCCCAGCATTTT.

This clonotype was detected many times. The J gene is TRBJ2-3, the V gene TRBV7-2; D call uncertain. The CDR3 spans 17 residues. The ends were cut back, 0 bases at V and 0 bases at J, with 13 bases in the middle. CDR1 and CDR2 from the germline V gene are SGHTA and FQGNSA. This CDR3 reads CASSLARPATSTDTQYF. The DNA of the CDR3 is TGTGCCAGCAGCTTAGCGCGGCCGGCAACTAGCACAGATACGCAGTATTTT.

Comments on this clonotype: One end of the junction fails to match germline, which may point to a read error. The chain employs TRBV7-2 and TRBJ2-3; D could derive from TRBD1 or TRBD2 (5 bases each). CDR1 SGHTA and CDR2 FQGNSA come from the germline V gene. The CDR3 length is 13 residues. CDR3 amino acids: CVSSRDATDMQYF. CDR3 nucleotide sequence: TGTGTCAGCAGCCGGGACGCCACAGATATGCAGTATTTT.

This clonotype was seen ten or more times. This chain uses TRBV7-2 with TRBJ2-1; D may be TRBD1 (7 bases). This CDR3 region has 13 residues. CDR1 is SGHTA, CDR2 FQGNSA, per germline. V lost 5 bases, J lost 7 bases, and 12 bases lay in between. The CDR3 DNA reads TGTGCCAGCAGCCGCGGGACAGCTAATGAGCAGTTCTTC. Amino acid sequence: CASSRGTANEQFF.

The chain is built from TRBV7-3 and TRBJ1-3; D is uncertain. Trimming left V 0 bases short and J 4 bases short, with 4 bases between. Germline loops: CDR1 SGHTA, CDR2 FQGTGA. CDR3 length: 13 residues. CDR3 region: CASSLTEGNTIYF. Written as DNA, the CDR3 is TGTGCCAGCAGCTTAACCGAGGGAAACACCATATATTTT.

The sample holds many counts of this clonotype. In DNA form, the CDR3 reads TGTGCCAGCAGACAGGATAATTCACCCCTCCACTTT. It translates to CASRQDNSPLHF. V and J are TRBV7-2 and TRBJ1-6; possibly TRBD1 for D (5 bases). From germline, CDR1 is SGHTA and CDR2 FQGNSA. This CDR3 region has 12 residues. V lost 6 bases and J 5 bases, leaving 5 bases between the germline ends. Based on the CDR3 plus reference TRBV7-2 and TRBJ1-6, the full variable domain is GAGVSQSPSNKVTEKGKDVELRCDPISGHTALYWYRQSLGQGLEFLIYFQGNSAPDKSGLPSDRFSAERTGGSVSTLTIQRTQQEDSAVYLCASRQDNSPLHFGNGTRLTVT.

Many counts were recorded for this clonotype. The V call is TRBV7-2, the J call TRBJ1-6; tentative D call: TRBD1 (5 bases). The V gene lost 0 bases and the J gene lost 9 bases, with 18 bases spanning the gap. The CDR3 has 17 residues. Germline lookup yields CDR1 SGHTA and CDR2 FQGNSA. DNA for the CDR3: TGTGCCAGCAGCTTAGCTCCAGGGTCCGGGTCTCGTTCACCCCTCCACTTT. Translated: CASSLAPGSGSRSPLHF.

This clonotype was recorded at least ten times. The chain links TRBV7-2 to TRBJ1-5, with D tentatively TRBD1 (5 bases). The CDR3 contains 14 residues. Trimming pared 1 base from V and 5 bases from J, leaving 9 bases between. Germline V gene data show CDR1 as SGHTA and CDR2 as FQGNSA. CDR3 residues: CASSLEPRDQPQHF. The CDR3 region has the DNA TGTGCCAGCAGCTTAGAGCCCAGGGATCAGCCCCAGCATTTT.

The table lists this clonotype with many counts. CDR3: CASNHIAGGRTGELFF. DNA for the CDR3: TGTGCCAGCAACCACATAGCGGGGGGCCGGACCGGGGAGCTGTTTTTT. The chain is built from TRBV7-2 and TRBJ2-2; TRBD2 matches 10 bases. This CDR3 is built from 16 residues. Germline-derived CDR1 and CDR2 are SGHTA and FQGNSA. V gave up 7 bases and J gave up 5 bases; unmatched junction bases: 10.

The chain joins TRBV5-8 to TRBJ1-5; D uncertain. The CDR3 is made up of 13 amino acids. Trimming took 6 bases from V and 7 from J, leaving 14 bases between them. Germline CDR1 reads SGHTS; CDR2 reads YDEGEE. DNA of the CDR3: TGTGCCAGCACCCCGGGGTATGGGCAGCCCCAGCATTTT. Protein sequence: CASTPGYGQPQHF.

This clonotype was found many times. The rearrangement joins TRBV12-3 or TRBV12-4 to TRBJ2-2; D remains unclear. V was pared by 3 bases and J by 3 bases, with 5 bases between. The CDR3 length is 13 residues. The CDR3 protein is CASSLVDTGELFF. As DNA, the CDR3 is TGTGCCAGCAGTTTGGTTGACACCGGGGAGCTGTTTTTT.

The chain joins TRBV28 to TRBJ2-3; 10 bases match TRBD2. The CDR3 length is 18 residues. The germline V gene has CDR1 MDHEN and CDR2 SYDVKM. V was clipped by 5 bases and J by 1 base; unmatched bases: 12. In DNA form, the CDR3 reads TGTGCCAGCAGTCCGATGCCAGCGGGGGGGATGCGCACAGATACGCAGTATTTT. It specifies CASSPMPAGGMRTDTQYF. Supplemented by reference TRBV28 and TRBJ2-3, the full variable domain reads DVKVTQSSRYLVKRTGEKVFLECVQDMDHENMFWYRQDPGLGLRLIYFSYDVKMKEKGDIPEGYSVSREKKERFSLILESASTNQTSMYLCASSPMPAGGMRTDTQYFGPGTRLTVL.